A single sample gave rise to the 16 T cell receptor beta chains below, sequenced in a study of cytomegalovirus exposure and HLA in healthy donors. A multiplex PCR was run with 60 Vbeta primers and 13 Jbeta primers. Profiled with immunoSEQ multiplex PCR; TCRdb holds only in-frame clones, not every one. The repertoire holds 75,000 to 100,000 clones, approximately 76% seen once, with roughly 19% in the top ten. The material sequenced was PBMCs. The receptors shown here come from a woman in her sixties or seventies in good health and CMV-seropositive.

The rearrangement uses TRBV11-2 and TRBJ2-7, with 7 bases aligning to TRBD2. The CDR3 runs to 13 residues. Unmatched junction bases numbered 4, after V lost 5 bases and J lost 3 bases. Germline V CDR1 and CDR2: SGHAT, FQNNGV. The CDR3 loop reads CASSPSGNYEQYF. For the CDR3, the DNA is TGTGCCAGCAGCCCTAGCGGAAACTACGAGCAGTACTTC.

This chain connects TRBV14 to TRBJ2-7; 10 positions match TRBD2. The CDR3 is made up of 16 amino acids. Germline values: CDR1 SGHDN, CDR2 FVKESK. With V trimmed by 2 bases and J by 3 bases, 7 bases remained unmatched. CDR3 amino acids: CASSQRSGRAHYEQYF. Here the CDR3 DNA reads TGTGCCAGCAGCCAAAGGAGCGGGAGGGCCCACTACGAGCAGTACTTC. The variable domain in full, with the rest retrieved from reference TRBV14 and TRBJ2-7, is EAGVTQFPSHSVIEKGQTVTLRCDPISGHDNLYWYRRVMGKEIKFLLHFVKESKQDESGMPNNRFLAERTGGTYSTLKVQPAELEDSGVYFCASSQRSGRAHYEQYFGPGTRLTVT.

This clone was seen once. The rearrangement links TRBV29-1 to TRBJ2-7; 16 nucleotides align to TRBD2. The CDR3 runs 16 residues. CDR1 is SQVTM, CDR2 ANQGSEA, per germline. J gave up 0 bases and V 6 bases, and 5 bases lay outside the gene matches. CDR3 coding DNA: TGCAGCGTGGGGGGACTAGCGGGAGGGAGCTCCTACGAGCAGTACTTC. Its translation is CSVGGLAGGSSYEQYF.

The rearrangement uses TRBV15 and TRBJ1-1; no definite D call. V lost 0 bases and J 1 base, leaving 9 bases between the germline ends. This CDR3 is 15 amino acids long. Germline V gives CDR1 LNHNV, CDR2 YYDKDF (reference sequence). CDR3 in amino acids: CATSRDRIENTEAFF. The CDR3 DNA reads TGTGCCACCAGCAGAGATCGTATAGAGAACACTGAAGCTTTCTTT.

V usage is TRBV7-9 and J usage is TRBJ2-2; a weak D match, TRBD2 (5 bases). V lost 3 bases and J 4 bases, leaving 6 bases between the germline ends. The CDR3 spans 13 residues. Germline values: CDR1 SEHNR, CDR2 FQNEAQ (reference sequence). CDR3 amino acids: CASSFEGTGELFF. DNA of the CDR3: TGTGCCAGCAGCTTCGAGGGCACCGGGGAGCTGTTTTTT.

The chain combines TRBV5-5 with TRBJ2-2; 10 nucleotides agree with TRBD2. After removal of 4 bases from V and 7 bases from J, the junction contained 10 bases not matched to a gene. The germline V gene has CDR1 SGHKS and CDR2 YYEKEE (reference sequence). This CDR3 has 16 amino acids. CDR3 in amino acids: CASSPGEAGGHGELFF. CDR3 coding DNA: TGTGCCAGCAGCCCCGGGGAAGCGGGAGGGCACGGGGAGCTGTTTTTT.

J is TRBJ2-1 and V is TRBV9; 7 bases fit TRBD2. Germline values: CDR1 SGDLS, CDR2 YYNGEE. V shed 0 bases and J 9 bases; nucleotides not matched to a gene: 9. This CDR3 is built from 15 residues. The DNA for the CDR3 is TGTGCCAGCAGCGTAGTGGCTAGCGGAGGGCTTGAGCAGTTCTTC. This gives the protein CASSVVASGGLEQFF.

The V gene is TRBV21-1, the J gene TRBJ1-2; the DNA was not compared with TRBD1, the D call given in the table. TRBV21-1 corresponds to a pseudogene. The CDR3 is 13 residues long. CDR3 DNA sequence: TGTGCCGGCCCCCATCACAGGGGGCATGGCTACACCTTC. This encodes CAGPHHRGHGYTF.

This chain uses TRBV10-3 with TRBJ2-2; TRBD1 agrees at 7 bases. Germline-derived CDR1 and CDR2 are ENHRY and SYGVKD. The V gene end was trimmed by 6 bases and the J gene end by 1 base; junction bases not matched to a gene: 11. The length of the CDR3 is 17 residues. This CDR3 is CAIRGSQGVENTGELFF. CDR3 bases: TGTGCCATCAGGGGTTCCCAGGGGGTAGAGAACACCGGGGAGCTGTTTTTT.

The rearrangement links TRBV11-2 to TRBJ1-2; no clear D gene. Germline V gene lookup returns CDR1 SGHAT and CDR2 FQNNGV. The ends were cut back, 0 bases at V and 2 bases at J, with 7 bases in the middle. The CDR3 is made up of 14 amino acids. The CDR3 region has the DNA TGTGCCAGCAGCTTAGATTACGGGAACTATGGCTACACCTTC. This translates into CASSLDYGNYGYTF.

This chain uses TRBV2 with TRBJ2-1; 10 bases agree with TRBD2. The CDR3 loop spans 14 amino acids. V lost 5 bases and J lost 8; bases outside the gene matches: 6. In germline, CDR1 is SNHLY, CDR2 FYNNEI. CDR3 nucleotides: TGTGCCAGCAGTTTCAGCGGGAGGGCCGATGAGCAGTTCTTC. Residues: CASSFSGRADEQFF.

Details on this clone: Relative to the germline gene, one junction end is altered; a read error may explain this. This chain uses TRBV5-6 with TRBJ2-7; 9 bases are a match to TRBD1. The CDR3 length is 13 residues. Germline V CDR1 and CDR2: SGHDT, YYEEEE. The CDR3 DNA reads TGTGCCAGCAGCTTGGACGTCGGGGACAGGGTGAACTTC. Its protein product is CASSLDVGDRVNF.

This chain connects TRBV7-3 to TRBJ1-1, with D possibly matching TRBD1 (6 bases). CDR3 length equals 15 residues. Germline V lookup: CDR1 SGHTA, CDR2 FQGTGA. V lost 1 base to trimming and J lost 0 bases, with 9 bases between them. The CDR3 DNA follows: TGTGCCAGCAGCTTAAGGCCAGGGGTGAACACTGAAGCTTTCTTT. It encodes CASSLRPGVNTEAFF. The whole variable domain, remainder taken from reference TRBV7-3 and TRBJ1-1, is GAGVSQTPSNKVTEKGKYVELRCDPISGHTALYWYRQSLGQGPEFLIYFQGTGAADDSGLPNDRFFAVRPEGSVSTLKIQRTERGDSAVYLCASSLRPGVNTEAFFGQGTRLTVV.

On this clone: The DNA is omitted, as the CDR3 cannot be located on it reliably, and the CDR3 follows TCRdb's listing. The chain links TRBV2 to TRBJ2-7; the table's TRBD1 call for D was not verified on the DNA. The CDR3 spans 15 residues, counting both ends. Looked up from germline, CDR1 is SNHLY and CDR2 is FYNNEI. Here the CDR3 reads CAGSRVGQGAYERCF.

Of note for this clone: Its ends do not fully match the called genes, so a read error is possible. The gene calls are TRBV7-9 and TRBJ2-7; 7 nucleotides agree with TRBD2. The CDR3 loop spans 12 amino acids. CDR1 is SEHNR and CDR2 is FQNEAQ in the germline V gene (reference sequence). The CDR3 loop is CSSSPGGPEQYF. The CDR3 DNA follows: TGTTCCAGCAGCCCGGGGGGTCCCGAGCAGTACTTC.

This clone was counted only a few times. This chain joins TRBV5-6 and TRBJ1-1; 7 bases map to TRBD1. This CDR3 has 13 amino acids. CDR1 and CDR2 (germline): SGHDT, YYEEEE. The trim removed 8 bases at V and 1 base at J, leaving 5 bases unmatched. The CDR3 DNA reads TGTGCCAGTGAGGGACAGAGGAACACTGAAGCTTTCTTT. As protein: CASEGQRNTEAFF.